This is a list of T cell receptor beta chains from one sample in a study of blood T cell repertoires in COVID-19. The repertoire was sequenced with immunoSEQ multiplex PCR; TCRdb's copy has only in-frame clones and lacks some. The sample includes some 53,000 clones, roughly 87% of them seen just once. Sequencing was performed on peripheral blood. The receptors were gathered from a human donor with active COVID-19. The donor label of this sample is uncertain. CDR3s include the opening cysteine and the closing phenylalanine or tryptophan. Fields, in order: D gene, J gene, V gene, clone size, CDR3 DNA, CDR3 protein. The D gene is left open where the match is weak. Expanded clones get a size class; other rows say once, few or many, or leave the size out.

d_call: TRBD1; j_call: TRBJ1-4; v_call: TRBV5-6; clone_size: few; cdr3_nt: TGTGCCAGCAGCTTAATACCCGGACAGGGGAAGAATGAAAAACTGTTTTTT; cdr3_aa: CASSLIPGQGKNEKLFF
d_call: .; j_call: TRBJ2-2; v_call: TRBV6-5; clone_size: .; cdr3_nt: TGTGCCAGCAGTTACCGGGACACCGGGGAGCTGTTTTTT; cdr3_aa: CASSYRDTGELFF
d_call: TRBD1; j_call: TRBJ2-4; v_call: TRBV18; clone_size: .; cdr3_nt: TGTGCCAGCTCACAGGGGACAGAAAAAAACATTCAGTACTTC; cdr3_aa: CASSQGTEKNIQYF
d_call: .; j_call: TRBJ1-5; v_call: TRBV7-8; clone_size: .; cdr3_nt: TGTGCCAGCAGCTTCCCATCGGGGGGCGGAGGCAATCAGCCCCAGCATTTT; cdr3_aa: CASSFPSGGGGNQPQHF
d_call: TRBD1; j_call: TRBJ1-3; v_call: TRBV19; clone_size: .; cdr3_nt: TGTGCCAGTGGGATGGACAGGGGGCTTGGAAACACCATATATTTT; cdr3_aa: CASGMDRGLGNTIYF
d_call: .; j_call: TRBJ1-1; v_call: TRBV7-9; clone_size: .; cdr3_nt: TGTGCCAGCAGCTTAGTAAGGGTTAGCGGCACTGAAGCTTTCTTT; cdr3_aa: CASSLVRVSGTEAFF
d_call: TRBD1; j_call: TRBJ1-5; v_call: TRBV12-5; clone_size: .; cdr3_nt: TGTGCTAGTGGTTTGAACCGAGACAGGGTCTCGAATCAGCCCCAGCATTTT; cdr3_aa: CASGLNRDRVSNQPQHF
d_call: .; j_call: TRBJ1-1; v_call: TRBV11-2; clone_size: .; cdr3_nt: TGTGCCAGCAGCCTTTTCCGGGACACGGCTTTCTTT; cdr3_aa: CASSLFRDTAFF
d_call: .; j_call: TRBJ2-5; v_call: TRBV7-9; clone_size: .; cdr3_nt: TGTGCCAGCAGCTTCGTTGTGCCTCGGGAGACCCAGTACTTC; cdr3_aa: CASSFVVPRETQYF
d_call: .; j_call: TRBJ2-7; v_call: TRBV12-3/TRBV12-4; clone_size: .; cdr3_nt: TGTGCCAGTTCGAGGGACTCCTCCTACGAGCAGTACTTC; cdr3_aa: CASSRDSSYEQYF
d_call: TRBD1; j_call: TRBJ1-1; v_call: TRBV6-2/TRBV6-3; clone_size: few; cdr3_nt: TGTGCCAGCAGTTACCCCCCGGACAGGGTGGTGGCTGAAGCTTTCTTT; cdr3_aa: CASSYPPDRVVAEAFF
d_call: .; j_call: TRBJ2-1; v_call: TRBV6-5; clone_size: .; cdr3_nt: TGTGCCAGCAGTTACTCAGGACTCTCTAGGGAGTTCTTC; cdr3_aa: CASSYSGLSREFF
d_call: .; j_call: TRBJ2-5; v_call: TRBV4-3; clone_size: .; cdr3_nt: TGCGCCAGCAGCCAAGACAGGGATCGGGAGACCCAGTACTTC; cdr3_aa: CASSQDRDRETQYF
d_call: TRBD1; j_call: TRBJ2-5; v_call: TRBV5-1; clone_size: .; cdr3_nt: TGCGCCAGCAGCTTGGGGACAGGGGGCGAGACCCAGTACTTC; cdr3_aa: CASSLGTGGETQYF
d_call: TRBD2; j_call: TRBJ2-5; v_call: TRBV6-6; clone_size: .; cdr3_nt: TGTGCCAGCTGTCGTGAGCGGGGGGCCCAAGAGACCCAGTACTTC; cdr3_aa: CASCRERGAQETQYF
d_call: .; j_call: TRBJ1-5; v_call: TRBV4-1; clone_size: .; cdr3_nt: TGCGCCAGCAGCCAAGAAGCAGGTCTCTCGGTTCGGCCCCAGCATTTT; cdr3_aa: CASSQEAGLSVRPQHF
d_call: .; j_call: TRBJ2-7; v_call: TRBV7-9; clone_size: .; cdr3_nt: TGTGCCAGCAGCTTATCGGGCTACGAGCAGTACTTC; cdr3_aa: CASSLSGYEQYF
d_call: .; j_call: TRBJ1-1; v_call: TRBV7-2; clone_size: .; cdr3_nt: TGTGCCAGCAGCGTAAGTTTTAAGGGGCAACTTAACACTGAAGCTTTCTTT; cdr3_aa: CASSVSFKGQLNTEAFF
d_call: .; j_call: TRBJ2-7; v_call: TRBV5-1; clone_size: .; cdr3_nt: TGCGCCAGCAGCTTGGGGCAGTTAAGCTCCTACGAGCAGTACTTC; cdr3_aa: CASSLGQLSSYEQYF
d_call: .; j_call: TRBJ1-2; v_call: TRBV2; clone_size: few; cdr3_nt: TGTGCCAGCAGTGTTCAGGGAGGTATGGTTACCTTC; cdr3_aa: CASSVQGGMVTF
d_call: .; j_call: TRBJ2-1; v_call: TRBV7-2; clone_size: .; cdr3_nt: TGTGCCAGCAGCTCGTTGAATGAGCAGTTCTTC; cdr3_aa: CASSSLNEQFF
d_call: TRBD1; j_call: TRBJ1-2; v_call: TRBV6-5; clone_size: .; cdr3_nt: TGTGCCAGCAGGGACAGGGTTAGCATCTATGGCTACACCTTC; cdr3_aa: CASRDRVSIYGYTF
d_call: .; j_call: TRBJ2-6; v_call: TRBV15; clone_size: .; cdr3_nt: TGTGCCACCAGCAGAGAAGGGGCTGGGGCCAACGTCCTGACTTTC; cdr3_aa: CATSREGAGANVLTF
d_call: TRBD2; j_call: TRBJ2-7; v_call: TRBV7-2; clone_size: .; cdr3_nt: TGTGCCAGCAGCTTTAGCGGGGGGTCCTCCTACGAGCAGTACTTC; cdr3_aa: CASSFSGGSSYEQYF
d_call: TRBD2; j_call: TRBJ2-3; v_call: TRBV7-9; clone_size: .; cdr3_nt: TGTGCCAGCAGTGACTGGTTCCTAGCGGGGAGCACAGATACGCAGTATTTT; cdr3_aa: CASSDWFLAGSTDTQYF
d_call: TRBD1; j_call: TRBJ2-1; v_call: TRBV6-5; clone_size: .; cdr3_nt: TGTGCCAAATGGACAGGTCACAATGAGCAGTTCTTC; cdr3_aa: CAKWTGHNEQFF
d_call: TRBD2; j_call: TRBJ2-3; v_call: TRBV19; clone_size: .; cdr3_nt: TGTGCCAGTACTAATAGCGGGGGCACAGATACGCAGTATTTT; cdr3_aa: CASTNSGGTDTQYF
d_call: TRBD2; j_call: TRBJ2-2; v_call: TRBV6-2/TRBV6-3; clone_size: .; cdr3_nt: TGTGCCAGCAGTTACTCGATGCCCAGCGGGGGCGCGGACACCGGGGAGCTGTTTTTT; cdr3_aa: CASSYSMPSGGADTGELFF
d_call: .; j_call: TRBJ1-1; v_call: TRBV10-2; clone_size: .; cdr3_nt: TGCGCCAGCATCGATTCGGGGGAGGGGATTTACGCTGAAGCTTTCTTT; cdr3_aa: CASIDSGEGIYAEAFF
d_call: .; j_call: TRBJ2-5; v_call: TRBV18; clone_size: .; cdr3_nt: TGTGCCAGCTCCCCCCAGGGGCAAGAGACCCAGTACTTC; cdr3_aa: CASSPQGQETQYF
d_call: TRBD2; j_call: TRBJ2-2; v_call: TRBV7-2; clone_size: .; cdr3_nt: TGTGCCAGCAGCCAACAGCAAGGGACTAGCACCGGGGAGCTGTTTTTT; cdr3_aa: CASSQQQGTSTGELFF
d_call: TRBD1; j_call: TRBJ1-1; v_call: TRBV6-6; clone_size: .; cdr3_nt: TGTGCCAGCAGTTACGAGGGGGCTAGAGTCGCTGAAGCTTTCTTT; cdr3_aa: CASSYEGARVAEAFF
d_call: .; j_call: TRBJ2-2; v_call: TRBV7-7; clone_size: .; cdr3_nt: TGTGCTAGCAGCTTAGCCCCCCCCGGGGACACCGGGGAGCTGTTTTTT; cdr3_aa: CASSLAPPGDTGELFF
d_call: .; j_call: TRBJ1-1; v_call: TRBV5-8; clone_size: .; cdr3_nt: TGTGCCAGCAGTAAGGACGGGACACTGAACACTGAAGCTTTCTTT; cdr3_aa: CASSKDGTLNTEAFF
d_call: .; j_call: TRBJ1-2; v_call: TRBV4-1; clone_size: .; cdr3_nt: TGCGCCAGCAGCCAAGATCCACAGGATAGTTATGGCTACACCTTC; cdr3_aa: CASSQDPQDSYGYTF
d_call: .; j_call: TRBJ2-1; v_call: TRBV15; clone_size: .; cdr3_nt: TGTGCCACCAGCAGAGAGGGCCGGGGATATGAGCAGTTCTTC; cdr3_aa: CATSREGRGYEQFF
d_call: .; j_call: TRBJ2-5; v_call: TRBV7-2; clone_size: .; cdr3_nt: TGTGCCAGCAGCTCAAATCAGGGACAAGAGACCCAGTACTTC; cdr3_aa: CASSSNQGQETQYF
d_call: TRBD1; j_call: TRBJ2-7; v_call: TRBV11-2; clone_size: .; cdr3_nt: TGTGCCAGCAGACGATCGACAGGGGTCGAGCAGTACTTC; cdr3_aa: CASRRSTGVEQYF
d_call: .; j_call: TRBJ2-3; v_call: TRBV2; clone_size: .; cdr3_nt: TGTGCCAGCAGCGTCGACTTGTCTCCGAGCACAGATACGCAGTATTTT; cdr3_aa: CASSVDLSPSTDTQYF
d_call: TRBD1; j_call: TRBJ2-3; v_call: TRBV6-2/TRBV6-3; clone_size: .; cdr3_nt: TGTGCCAGCAGTTCACAGGGGGCCATCTCGCGGAATACGCAGTATTTT; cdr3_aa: CASSSQGAISRNTQYF
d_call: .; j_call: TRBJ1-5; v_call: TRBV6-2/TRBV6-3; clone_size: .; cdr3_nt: TGTGCCAGCAGTTTTGGGGGGATTGGTCAGCCCCAGCATTTT; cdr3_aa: CASSFGGIGQPQHF
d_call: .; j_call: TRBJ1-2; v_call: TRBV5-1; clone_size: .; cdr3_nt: TGCGCCAGCAGCCCCGGTTTCCGCTTGAGTGGCTACACCTTC; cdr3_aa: CASSPGFRLSGYTF
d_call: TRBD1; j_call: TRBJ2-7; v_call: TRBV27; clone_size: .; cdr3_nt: TGTGCCAGCAGTTTACCCGGGACAGCCGAGCAGTACTTC; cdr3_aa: CASSLPGTAEQYF
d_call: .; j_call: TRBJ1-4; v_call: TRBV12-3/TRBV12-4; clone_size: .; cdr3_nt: TGTGCCAGCATGCGGCAGGGTGTTGAAAAACTGTTTTTT; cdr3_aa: CASMRQGVEKLFF
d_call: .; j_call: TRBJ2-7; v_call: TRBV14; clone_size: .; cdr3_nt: TGTGCCAGCAGCCACGGTGGGCCCCCCTACGAGCAGTACTTC; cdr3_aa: CASSHGGPPYEQYF